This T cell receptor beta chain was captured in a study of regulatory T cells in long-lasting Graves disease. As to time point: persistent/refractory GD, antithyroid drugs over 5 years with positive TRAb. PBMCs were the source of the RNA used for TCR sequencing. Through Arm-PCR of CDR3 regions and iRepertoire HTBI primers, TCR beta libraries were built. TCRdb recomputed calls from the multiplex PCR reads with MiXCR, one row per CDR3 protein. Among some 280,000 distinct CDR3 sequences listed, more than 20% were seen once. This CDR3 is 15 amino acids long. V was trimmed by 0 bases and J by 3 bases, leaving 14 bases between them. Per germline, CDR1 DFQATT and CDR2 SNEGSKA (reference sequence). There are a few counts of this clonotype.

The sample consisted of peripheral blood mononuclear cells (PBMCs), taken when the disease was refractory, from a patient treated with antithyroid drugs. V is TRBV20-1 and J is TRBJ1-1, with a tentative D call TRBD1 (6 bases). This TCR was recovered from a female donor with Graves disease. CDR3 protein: CSARDLDSLHTEAFF. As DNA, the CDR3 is TGCAGTGCTAGAGATTTGGACAGTTTACACACTGAAGCTTTCTTT.